The rows below give T cell receptor beta chains drawn from one sample of a study of early T cells in non-severe SARS-CoV-2 infection. From the 5' RACE reads, TCRdb called clonotypes with MiXCR, one entry per CDR3 protein. The sample yields roughly 64,000 distinct CDR3 sequences, 8% to 9% seen once. Sequencing was performed on whole blood, taken at baseline. These receptors originate from an adult who was a healthcare worker with PCR-confirmed SARS-CoV-2 infection or an uninfected control (not recorded which). Both conserved end residues are part of each CDR3. A D gene is named only where the DNA matches it firmly. Size tells how often a clone was seen (once, few, many) or the class of an expanded clone, and some rows leave it out.

TRBJ2-7 many TRBV15 NA TGTGCCACCAGCAGACCCTCCGGGGGCTACGAGCAGTACTTC CATSRPSGGYEQYF
TRBJ2-5 few TRBV11-2 NA TGTGCCAGCAGCTTCCAGATGGGGACACTCCAAGAGACCCAGTACTTC CASSFQMGTLQETQYF
TRBJ2-1 few TRBV20-1 NA TGCAGTGCTAGAGATCTATCGGGGTTGTCATATGAGCAGTTCTTC CSARDLSGLSYEQFF
TRBJ2-5 few TRBV5-1 TRBD1 TGCGCCAGCAGCTCCGGGACAGGGGAGGAGACCCAGTACTTC CASSSGTGEETQYF
TRBJ2-7 few TRBV5-1 NA TGCGCCAGCAGCTTGGCGGCTACCTCCTACGAGCAGTACTTC CASSLAATSYEQYF
TRBJ2-2 NA TRBV5-4 NA TGTGCCAGCAGTTACCGGGCCAAGAGGAACACCGGGGAGCTGTTTTTT CASSYRAKRNTGELFF
TRBJ2-7 NA TRBV6-2/TRBV6-3 NA TGTGCCAGCAGACCAACTCGAGGGGAGCAGTACTTC CASRPTRGEQYF
TRBJ1-1 NA TRBV7-2 NA TGTGCCAGCAGCCTGCGGGGGTCAAGCACTGAAGCTTTCTTT CASSLRGSSTEAFF
TRBJ2-2 NA TRBV9 NA TGTGCCAGCAGCCCCTCGCTATCCGGGGAGCTGTTTTTT CASSPSLSGELFF
TRBJ1-5 many TRBV12-3/TRBV12-4 TRBD1 TGTGCCAGCAGGCGGGACAGGGAGAGTCAGCCCCAGCATTTT CASRRDRESQPQHF
TRBJ2-1 NA TRBV24-1 TRBD2 TGTGCCACCGCGGGACTAGCGGGAGTTTCACTTGAGCAGTTCTTC CATAGLAGVSLEQFF
TRBJ1-5 few TRBV27 NA TGTGCCAGCAGTTTCCAGGATAGCAATCAGCCCCAGCATTTT CASSFQDSNQPQHF
TRBJ2-3 few TRBV27 NA TGTGCCAGCAGCCCTAGAAGTCACACAGATACGCAGTATTTT CASSPRSHTDTQYF
TRBJ1-2 NA TRBV5-1 NA TGCGCCAGCAGCCGGTCTTTGGTAGCGGGACTTCAATATGGCTACACCTTC CASSRSLVAGLQYGYTF
TRBJ2-7 many TRBV5-4 NA TGTGCCAGCAGCTCGGACCACCACTACGAGCAGTACTTC CASSSDHHYEQYF
TRBJ2-3 few TRBV20-1 TRBD1 TGCAGTGCGGCACTACAGGGGGTAGTGGATACGCAGTATTTT CSAALQGVVDTQYF
TRBJ1-1 few TRBV20-1 NA TGCAGTGCCCCGGACAAGAACACTGAAGCTTTCTTT CSAPDKNTEAFF
TRBJ2-3 few TRBV9 TRBD2 TGTGCCAGCAGCCACTGGACTAGCGGGAGTCCGACAGATACGCAGTATTTT CASSHWTSGSPTDTQYF
TRBJ2-3 few TRBV11-2 NA TGTGCCAGCAGCTTCCCCCGGGGGACGCAGTATTTT CASSFPRGTQYF
TRBJ2-7 NA TRBV29-1 NA TGCAGCGTTGCTCAGGCAAGCTCCTACGAGCAGTACTTC CSVAQASSYEQYF
TRBJ2-2 many TRBV6-2/TRBV6-3 NA TGTGCCAGCAGTTACGGCAGGGGGAGGACCGGGGAGCTGTTTTTT CASSYGRGRTGELFF
TRBJ2-1 many TRBV12-3/TRBV12-4 TRBD1 TGTGCCAGCAGCCCTTGGACAGGGGGAAAGGGCTCGCACAATGAGCAGTTCTTC CASSPWTGGKGSHNEQFF
TRBJ2-2 many TRBV5-6 NA TGTGCCAGCAGCTTGGTAGGCCGGCGAAATCCCGGGGAGCTGTTTTTT CASSLVGRRNPGELFF
TRBJ2-2 few TRBV5-5 TRBD2 TGTGCCAGCAGCTTGATGGGAGGGCCCGGGGAGCTGTTTTTT CASSLMGGPGELFF
TRBJ2-1 few TRBV5-1 NA TGCGCCAGCAGCCCCCGGTTAGCGATGTACAATGAGCAGTTCTTC CASSPRLAMYNEQFF
TRBJ2-6 NA TRBV19 NA TGTGCCAGTAGTATCTGGGACTCTGGGGCCAACGTCCTGACTTTC CASSIWDSGANVLTF